The 5 T cell receptor beta chains listed next were all sequenced from one sample in a study of vaccination effects on CD4 cells after COVID-19. What these receptors recognize is not known. Antigen-specific CD4+ T cells were expanded (with viral peptide pools) by the ViraFEST assay ahead of sequencing. Cells that had been cultured for 10 days were the source of isolated CD4+ T cells. This person's SARS-CoV-2 infection, confirmed by PCR, occurred between March and December 2020. Libraries were prepared by immunoSEQ multiplex PCR; TCRdb keeps only in-frame clonotypes and omits some of them. This table holds nearly 45,000 clones, around 75% found once. The source was CD4+ T cells from PBMCs cultured with a peptide pool, collected before COVID-19 vaccination. All receptors come from a human donor who had a prior SARS-CoV-2 infection.

The V call is TRBV2, the J call TRBJ1-5; D is undetermined. Germline CDR1 SNHLY, CDR2 FYNNEI. The CDR3 has 14 amino acids. Trimming shortened V by 3 bases and J by 1 base, and 7 bases separated the two germline ends. The CDR3 loop is CASSESASNQPQHF. The DNA for the CDR3 is TGTGCCAGCAGTGAGTCAGCCAGCAATCAGCCCCAGCATTTT.

The rearrangement uses TRBV6-5 and TRBJ2-7; 10 positions agree with TRBD2. Unmatched junction bases numbered 1, after V lost 0 bases and J lost 2 bases. The CDR3 totals 15 residues. Germline V gene lookup returns CDR1 MNHEY and CDR2 SVGAGI. The CDR3 reads CASSYSGLAAYEQYF. Here the CDR3 DNA reads TGTGCCAGCAGTTACTCTGGACTAGCGGCCTACGAGCAGTACTTC.

This rearrangement joins TRBV28 to TRBJ2-3, with D possibly being TRBD1 or TRBD2 (5 bases each). The germline gives CDR1 MDHEN, CDR2 SYDVKM. This CDR3 is 15 amino acids long. Trimming stripped 7 bases from V and 2 bases from J, with 16 bases between. This CDR3 is CASKRDRNPTDTQYF. The CDR3 coding sequence is TGTGCCAGCAAAAGGGACCGAAACCCCACAGATACGCAGTATTTT.

The genes are TRBV7-9 and TRBJ1-2; possibly TRBD1 for D (5 bases). Trimming removed 1 base from V and 2 bases from J, with 5 bases in between. The germline V gene has CDR1 SEHNR and CDR2 FQNEAQ (reference sequence). CDR3 length: 13 amino acids. The CDR3 DNA reads as TGTGCCAGCAGCTTAGGACAGAACTATGGCTACACCTTC. Its translation: CASSLGQNYGYTF.

This chain joins TRBV5-6 and TRBJ1-1, with D maybe TRBD1 (5 bases). V shed 5 bases and J shed 6 bases, with 20 bases lying between them. Germline CDR1 reads SGHDT; CDR2 reads YYEEEE. This CDR3 region has 15 residues. The CDR3 reads CASRRWEGIFSEAFF. CDR3 coding DNA: TGTGCCAGCAGACGTTGGGAGGGGATTTTTTCTGAAGCTTTCTTT.